This is a list of T cell receptor beta chains from one sample in a study of blood T cell repertoires in COVID-19. TCRdb's table, derived via immunoSEQ multiplex PCR, lists solely in-frame clones and lacks some. The sample has about 250,000 clones, approximately 86% seen once; the top ten hold around 5.5%. The sequencing input was peripheral blood. All receptors come from a human donor in a cohort sampled during active COVID-19. Both conserved end residues are part of each CDR3. D genes are given only for firm matches. Rows give clone size only sometimes, using once, few, many, or a class for an expanded clone.

TRBD2 | 14 | TRBJ2-7 | NA | TRBV6-5 | TGTGCCAGCAGTCGCCGGACTAGACAGAACGAGCAGTACTTC | CASSRRTRQNEQYF
TRBD2 | 13 | TRBJ2-5 | NA | TRBV29-1 | TGCAGCGTTGGACCGGGGGGGGGAGAGACCCAGTACTTC | CSVGPGGGETQYF
TRBD2 | 15 | TRBJ2-3 | NA | TRBV7-9 | TGTGCCAGCAGACCCGGACTAGCGGGCACAGATACGCAGTATTTT | CASRPGLAGTDTQYF
NA | 16 | TRBJ1-1 | NA | TRBV7-2 | TGTGCCAGCAGCCTCAGAACGGCCAGGGGAAACACTGAAGCTTTCTTT | CASSLRTARGNTEAFF
TRBD2 | 16 | TRBJ2-2 | NA | TRBV3-1/TRBV3-2 | TGTGCCAGCAGCCAAGGACTAGCGGGGGACACCGGGGAGCTGTTTTTT | CASSQGLAGDTGELFF
NA | 14 | TRBJ2-1 | NA | TRBV5-8 | TGTGCCAGCAGCTTGGCGGGAGTAAGGGTTGAGCAGTTCTTC | CASSLAGVRVEQFF
NA | 15 | TRBJ1-2 | NA | TRBV5-1 | TGCGCCAGCAGCTTGGTACTGGGGGCAAGTTTCGGCTACACCTTC | CASSLVLGASFGYTF
NA | 13 | TRBJ2-1 | NA | TRBV14 | TGTGCCAGCAGCCAAGTAGGACAGCAAGAGCAGTTCTTC | CASSQVGQQEQFF
TRBD1 | 16 | TRBJ2-3 | once | TRBV6-1 | TGTGCCAGCAGTGAAGCGCAAGGACAGGGAACAGATACGCAGTATTTT | CASSEAQGQGTDTQYF
TRBD1 | 15 | TRBJ1-1 | NA | TRBV9 | TGTGCCAGCAGCGTAGGAGATAGGACAGGGGCCCAAGCTTTCTTT | CASSVGDRTGAQAFF
NA | 13 | TRBJ1-1 | NA | TRBV18 | TGTGCCAGCTCTTCCGGGGAGAACACTGAAGCTTTCTTT | CASSSGENTEAFF
TRBD2 | 16 | TRBJ2-5 | NA | TRBV5-4 | TGTGCCAGCAGCGGTTGGGGCGCGGGGGGGCTCCCGACCCAGTACTTC | CASSGWGAGGLPTQYF